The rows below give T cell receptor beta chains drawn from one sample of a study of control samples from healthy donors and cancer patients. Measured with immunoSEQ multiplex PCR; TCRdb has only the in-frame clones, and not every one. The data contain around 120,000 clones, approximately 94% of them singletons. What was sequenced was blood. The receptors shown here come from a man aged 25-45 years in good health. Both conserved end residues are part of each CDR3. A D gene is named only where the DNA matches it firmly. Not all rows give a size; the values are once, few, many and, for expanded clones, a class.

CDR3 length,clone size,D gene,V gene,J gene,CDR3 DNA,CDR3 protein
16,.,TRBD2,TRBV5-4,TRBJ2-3,TGTGCCAGCAGCTTGGTAGCGGGGGTCTACACAGATACGCAGTATTTT,CASSLVAGVYTDTQYF
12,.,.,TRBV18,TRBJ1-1,TGTGCCAGCTCACCAGGGAACACTGAAGCTTTCTTT,CASSPGNTEAFF
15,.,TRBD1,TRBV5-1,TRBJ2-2,TGCGCCAGCAGCCTAGGGACAGGTGAGGCCGGGGAGCTGTTTTTT,CASSLGTGEAGELFF
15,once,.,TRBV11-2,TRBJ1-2,TGTGCCAGCAGCTTAATGCCACAGGATTTCTATGGCTACACCTTC,CASSLMPQDFYGYTF
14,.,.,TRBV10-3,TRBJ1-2,TGTGCCATCAGTGATACAGGGACTCAGGCGGGCTACACCTTC,CAISDTGTQAGYTF
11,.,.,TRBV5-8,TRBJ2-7,TGTGCCAGCACCCCTCGGGACGAGCAGTACTTC,CASTPRDEQYF
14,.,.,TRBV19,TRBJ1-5,TGTGCCAGTACTACCCCGTATAGCAATCAGCCCCAGCATTTT,CASTTPYSNQPQHF
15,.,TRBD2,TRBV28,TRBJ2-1,TGTGCCAGCACTAGTAGCGGGGGGCGTTACAATGAGCAGTTCTTC,CASTSSGGRYNEQFF
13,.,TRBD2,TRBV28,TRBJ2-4,TGTGCCAGCAGGCTGACTAGCGGGGGGGCGGTATACTTC,CASRLTSGGAVYF
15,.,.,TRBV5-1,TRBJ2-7,TGCGCCAGCAGCTTGGATGGCGGGGGCCTCTACGAGCAGTACTTC,CASSLDGGGLYEQYF
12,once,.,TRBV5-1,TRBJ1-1,TGCGCCAGCAGGGGGATGAACACTGAAGCTTTCTTT,CASRGMNTEAFF
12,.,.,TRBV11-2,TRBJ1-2,TGTGCCAGCAGTACTCTCACGTATGGCTACACCTTC,CASSTLTYGYTF
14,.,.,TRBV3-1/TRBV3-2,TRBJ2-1,TGTGCCAGCAGCCAGTGGACCGTATACAATGAGCAGTTCTTC,CASSQWTVYNEQFF
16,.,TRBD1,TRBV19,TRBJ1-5,TGTGCCAGTAGTTCTCCAAGGGCAGGGGGCATGGAGCCCCAGCATTTT,CASSSPRAGGMEPQHF
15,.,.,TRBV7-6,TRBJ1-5,TGTGCCAGCAGCTTAGCGTTGGAGGCCAATCAGCCCCAGCATTTT,CASSLALEANQPQHF
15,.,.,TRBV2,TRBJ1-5,TGTGCCAGCAGGGAGTATGGGCAGGGGAGTCAGCCCCAGCATTTT,CASREYGQGSQPQHF
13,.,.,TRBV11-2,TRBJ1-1,TGTGCCAGCAGGTCCTATCGCAGGGCTGAAGCTTTCTTT,CASRSYRRAEAFF
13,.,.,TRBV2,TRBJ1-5,TGTGCCAGCAGGGGTGATTACAATCAGCCCCAGCATTTT,CASRGDYNQPQHF
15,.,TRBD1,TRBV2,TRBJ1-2,TGTGCCAGCAGTTCGGGACAGGGGAATGTCTATGGCTACACCTTC,CASSSGQGNVYGYTF
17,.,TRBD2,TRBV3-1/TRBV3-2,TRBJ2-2,TGTGCCAGCAGCCAAGATGGAGTAGCGGGGTTCACCGGGGAGCTGTTTTTT,CASSQDGVAGFTGELFF
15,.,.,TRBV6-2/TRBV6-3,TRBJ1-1,TGTGCCAGCAGTCAACGCCTGACTGGGAACACTGAAGCTTTCTTT,CASSQRLTGNTEAFF
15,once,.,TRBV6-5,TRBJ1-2,TGTGCCAGCAGTACTCAGACAGGCGGTTCCTATGGCTACACCTTC,CASSTQTGGSYGYTF
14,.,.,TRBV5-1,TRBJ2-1,TGCGCCAGCAGCGGCGACAGGCGCTACAATGAGCAGTTCTTC,CASSGDRRYNEQFF
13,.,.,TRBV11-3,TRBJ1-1,TGTGCCAGCAGTTACAGCATGAACACTGAAGCTTTCTTT,CASSYSMNTEAFF
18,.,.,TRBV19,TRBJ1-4,TGTGCCAGTAGCCGCCTGAGGGCGCCCGCCGGCACTAATGAAAAACTGTTTTTT,CASSRLRAPAGTNEKLFF
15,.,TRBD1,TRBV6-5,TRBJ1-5,TGTGCCAGCAGCTCTGACAGGGGGGGCAATCAGCCCCAGCATTTT,CASSSDRGGNQPQHF
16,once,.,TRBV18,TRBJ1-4,TGTGCCAGCTCACCACCTGGGGCAGGCGGAGCGGAAAAACTGTTTTTT,CASSPPGAGGAEKLFF
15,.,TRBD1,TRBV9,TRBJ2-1,TGTGCCAGCAGCGTAGAGGGGGCCGCCTACAATGAGCAGTTCTTC,CASSVEGAAYNEQFF
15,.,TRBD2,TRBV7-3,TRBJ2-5,TGTGCCAGCAGCCCTAGCGGGGGGGCCCGGGAGACCCAGTACTTC,CASSPSGGARETQYF
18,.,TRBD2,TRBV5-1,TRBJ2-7,TGCGCCAGCAGGGAGAGAGGTACTAGCGGGGGCCTTCTGGACGAGCAGTACTTC,CASRERGTSGGLLDEQYF
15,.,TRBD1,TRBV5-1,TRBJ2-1,TGCGCCAGCAGCTTGGGACAGGGGGCTAGGAATGAGCAGTTCTTC,CASSLGQGARNEQFF
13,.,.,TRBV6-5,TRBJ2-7,TGTGCCAGCAGTCGGACCCAGGGATACGAGCAGTACTTC,CASSRTQGYEQYF
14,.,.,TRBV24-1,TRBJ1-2,TGTGCCACCAGTGATTTGCGAGGGAACTATGGCTACACCTTC,CATSDLRGNYGYTF
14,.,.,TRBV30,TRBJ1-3,TGTGCCTGGACCGCGGGGGACTCTGGAAACACCATATATTTT,CAWTAGDSGNTIYF
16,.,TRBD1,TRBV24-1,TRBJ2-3,TGTGCCACCAGTGATCCCGGGACAGGGGTTACAGATACGCAGTATTTT,CATSDPGTGVTDTQYF
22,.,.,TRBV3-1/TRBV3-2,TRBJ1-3,TGTGCCAGCAGCCAATTTACCTGGGTTATGCCGGACAGTGGAGGTTCTGGAAACACCATATATTTT,CASSQFTWVMPDSGGSGNTIYF
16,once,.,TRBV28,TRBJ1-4,TGTGCCAGCAGTTTGATTGTAAGGGCAACTAATGAAAAACTGTTTTTT,CASSLIVRATNEKLFF
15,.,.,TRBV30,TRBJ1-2,TGTGCCTGGAGTTTCTTTCTGGACGAACACTATGGCTACACCTTC,CAWSFFLDEHYGYTF
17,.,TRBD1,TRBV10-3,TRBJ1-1,TGTGCCTCAGCCCCCCGGGACAGTCTCCCCCAGAACACTGAAGCTTTCTTT,CASAPRDSLPQNTEAFF
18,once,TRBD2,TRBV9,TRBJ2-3,TGTGCCAGCAGCGCCGAGGGCGCGGGGGGGCCAAGCACAGATACGCAGTATTTT,CASSAEGAGGPSTDTQYF
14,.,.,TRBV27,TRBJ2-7,TGTGCCAGCAGTTTTTTAAGTATTTCCTACGAGCAGTACTTC,CASSFLSISYEQYF